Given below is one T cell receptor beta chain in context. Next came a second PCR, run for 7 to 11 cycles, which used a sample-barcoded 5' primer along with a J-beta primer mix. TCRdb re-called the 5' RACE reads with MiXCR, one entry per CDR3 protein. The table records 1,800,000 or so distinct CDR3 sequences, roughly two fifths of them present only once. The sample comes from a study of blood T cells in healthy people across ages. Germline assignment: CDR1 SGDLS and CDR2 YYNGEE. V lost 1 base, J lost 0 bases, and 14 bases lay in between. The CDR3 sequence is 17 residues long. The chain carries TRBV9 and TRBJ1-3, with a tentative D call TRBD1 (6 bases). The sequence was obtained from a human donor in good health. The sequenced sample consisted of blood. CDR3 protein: CASSVWGDMSSGNTIYF. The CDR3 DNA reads TGTGCCAGCAGCGTATGGGGGGACATGAGCTCTGGAAACACCATATATTTT. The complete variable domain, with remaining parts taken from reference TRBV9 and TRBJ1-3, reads DSGVTQTPKHLITATGQRVTLRCSPRSGDLSVYWYQQSLDQGLQFLIQYYNGEERAKGNILERFSAQQFPDLHSELNLSSLELGDSALYFCASSVWGDMSSGNTIYFGEGSWLTVV.